The entry below gives a single TCR beta chain sequence along with its context. CDR1 is ENHRY and CDR2 is SYGVKD in the germline V gene. V lost 2 bases, J lost 1 base, and 15 bases lay in between. The CDR3 is 16 residues long. This sample was included in a study of T-cell reconstitution after alpha-beta-depleted transplantation in children. Unique molecular identifiers tagged the TCRbeta library. TCRdb ran MiXCR on the PCR reads and lists one entry per CDR3 protein. The sample shows around 480,000 distinct CDR3 sequences, 32% of them seen only once. The sequence was collected from a human donor who donated a stem cell graft to a child with aplastic anemia. This chain connects TRBV10-3 to TRBJ2-7; D gene uncertain. The sequencing here drew on PBMCs from the stem cell graft donor, taken from the stem cell graft. The CDR3 coding sequence is TGTGCCATCAGTGAGACAAAGCGTGAATTTTCCTACGAGCAGTACTTC. Its translation is CAISETKREFSYEQYF.